A single sample gave rise to the 15 T cell receptor beta chains below, sequenced in a study of blood T cell repertoires in COVID-19. Assay: immunoSEQ multiplex PCR; the TCRdb copy retains only in-frame clones and omits some. The table lists some 14,000 clones, 80% to 90% of them singletons, with 2.5% to 3.5% in the top ten. Sequencing used peripheral blood. The receptors were gathered from a human donor in a cohort sampled during active COVID-19.

In its sample, this clone was seen a few times. The chain joins TRBV4-1 to TRBJ1-6; D remains unclear. This CDR3 contains 18 residues. The ends were cut back, 0 bases at V and 1 base at J, with 13 bases in the middle. CDR1 and CDR2 from the germline V gene are MGHRA and YSYEKL. The CDR3 reads CASSQDSRYGSYNSPLHF. The CDR3, as DNA: TGCGCCAGCAGCCAAGATAGCCGGTATGGGTCCTATAATTCACCCCTCCACTTT.

V and J are TRBV27 and TRBJ2-1; D is possibly TRBD2 (7 bases). V shed 6 bases and J shed 1 base, with 13 bases lying between them. This CDR3 is built from 15 residues. Germline CDR1 MNHEY, CDR2 SMNVEV (reference sequence). In nucleotides, the CDR3 is TGTGCCAGCAGGCAAAGGGGGGGGTCCTACAATGAGCAGTTCTTC. Protein product: CASRQRGGSYNEQFF.

This clone was seen only once. The chain couples TRBV30 to TRBJ2-1; 7 nucleotides match TRBD1. This CDR3 has 13 residues. CDR1 is GTSNPN and CDR2 is SVGIG in the germline V gene (reference sequence). V dropped 2 bases and J dropped 15; count of bases not matched to a gene: 13. CDR3 region: CAWSPFREGARFF. In DNA, the CDR3 is TGTGCCTGGAGTCCCTTTAGAGAGGGGGCACGGTTCTTC.

The chain couples TRBV30 to TRBJ2-1; D might be TRBD1 (5 bases). The V gene's germline CDR1 is GTSNPN and CDR2 SVGIG (reference sequence). The ends were cut back, 0 bases at V and 10 bases at J, with 19 bases in the middle. This CDR3 is built from 15 residues. In DNA, the CDR3 is TGTGCCTGGAGTGTAGGGGTTCTTCGGAACTCAGAGCAGTTCTTC. Amino acid sequence: CAWSVGVLRNSEQFF.

The rearrangement uses TRBV28 and TRBJ2-5; D is unclear. CDR1 and CDR2 from the germline V gene are MDHEN and SYDVKM. V lost 8 bases and J 2 bases, leaving 15 bases between the germline ends. The CDR3 contains 14 residues. Here the CDR3 reads CASSGSPTQETQYF. In nucleotides, the CDR3 is TGTGCCAGCTCAGGTAGTCCTACTCAAGAGACCCAGTACTTC.

The CDR3 is CASSPGQHSGNTIYF. CDR3 DNA: TGTGCCAGCAGCCCGGGACAGCACTCTGGAAACACCATATATTTT. This chain joins TRBV3-1 (or the pseudogene TRBV3-2) and TRBJ1-3, with 7 bases that match TRBD1. The CDR3 length is 15 residues. Germline CDR1 is LGHDT and CDR2 is YNNKEL (reference sequence). V lost 4 bases, J lost 0 bases, and 3 bases stayed unmatched.

The rearrangement joins TRBV10-3 to TRBJ1-2; no firm D call. Germline CDR1 reads ENHRY; CDR2 reads SYGVKD. V was cut by 3 bases and J by 7 bases, with 15 bases left in between. This CDR3 comprises 14 residues. CDR3 region: CAISDNGVDFGYTF. The CDR3 bases are TGTGCCATCAGTGACAACGGGGTCGATTTTGGCTACACCTTC.

This clone was found a few times. The chain recombines TRBV12-3 or TRBV12-4 with TRBJ1-5; possible D gene TRBD1, 6 bases. This CDR3 is built from 13 residues. V shed 6 bases and J shed 7 bases, with 13 bases lying between them. CDR3 residues: CASSPGTYQPQHF. The CDR3 DNA reads as TGTGCCAGCAGCCCGGGGACATACCAGCCCCAGCATTTT.

This clone has a single count. The chain uses TRBV9 and TRBJ2-3, with 8 bases aligning to TRBD2. From germline, CDR1 is SGDLS and CDR2 YYNGEE. J was trimmed by 6 bases and V by 0 bases; bases with no gene match: 9. This CDR3 comprises 16 residues. CDR3 sequence (DNA): TGTGCCAGCAGCGTAGGGGCGGGAGGCCTAGGTGATACGCAGTATTTT. Its translation is CASSVGAGGLGDTQYF.

The gene calls are TRBV4-3 and TRBJ2-5, with D tentatively TRBD1 (6 bases). There are 16 residues in the CDR3. Trimming took 0 bases from V and 2 from J, leaving 13 bases between them. Germline CDR1 is LGHNA and CDR2 is YSLEER. CDR3 protein: CASSQDTQQGQETQYF. The DNA for the CDR3 is TGCGCCAGCAGCCAAGATACCCAGCAGGGGCAAGAGACCCAGTACTTC.

The rearrangement uses TRBV9 and TRBJ2-2; 7 positions match TRBD2. Germline lookup yields CDR1 SGDLS and CDR2 YYNGEE. The J segment lost 1 base and the V segment lost 0 bases, leaving 3 bases of the junction unmatched. There are 16 residues in the CDR3. The CDR3 sequence is CASSVEVAGNTGELFF. CDR3 DNA: TGTGCCAGCAGCGTAGAGGTAGCGGGGAACACCGGGGAGCTGTTTTTT.

This clone was detected only once. The rearrangement links TRBV3-1 (or the pseudogene TRBV3-2) to TRBJ1-2, with D perhaps matching TRBD1 (6 bases). CDR1 and CDR2 from the germline V gene are LGHDT and YNNKEL (reference sequence). V was cut by 1 base and J by 2 bases, with 11 bases left in between. The length of the CDR3 is 15 residues. Written as DNA, the CDR3 is TGTGCCAGCAGCCAAGCGGACAGAATGAACTATGGCTACACCTTC. This sequence encodes CASSQADRMNYGYTF.

This clone was detected only a few times. The chain carries TRBV6-2 or TRBV6-3 and TRBJ2-7, with unresolved D. CDR3 size: 13 residues. The germline V and J ends were trimmed by 3 bases and 7 bases, with 13 bases remaining between them. Looked up from germline, CDR1 is MNHEY and CDR2 is SVGEGT. CDR3 sequence: CASSYRGPGEQYF. The CDR3 DNA sequence: TGTGCCAGCAGTTATCGCGGCCCCGGGGAGCAGTACTTC.

The chain combines TRBV27 with TRBJ2-7, with 16 positions matching TRBD2. V dropped 3 bases and J dropped 2; count of bases not matched to a gene: 10. Germline V CDR1 and CDR2: MNHEY, SMNVEV (reference sequence). The CDR3 sequence is 19 residues long. CDR3 coding DNA: TGTGCCAGCAGTTTTTCCGGGACTAGCGGGGGGGCAGCCCCCTACGAGCAGTACTTC. Its translation is CASSFSGTSGGAAPYEQYF.

The chain joins TRBV2 to TRBJ1-1, with a weak D call TRBD1 (6 bases). Trimming removed 4 bases from V and 4 bases from J, with 16 bases in between. CDR3 length: 15 amino acids. Germline V CDR1 and CDR2: SNHLY, FYNNEI. The CDR3: CASSVAPGGLTEAFF. CDR3 in DNA: TGTGCCAGCAGTGTGGCCCCCGGGGGGCTCACTGAAGCTTTCTTT.